This passage covers 3 T cell receptor beta chains from one sample sequenced in a study of blood T cell repertoires in COVID-19. The protocol was immunoSEQ multiplex PCR, while the TCRdb copy is restricted to in-frame clones and leaves out a portion. The data show some 31,000 clones, about 90% seen once. Sequencing was done on a sample of peripheral blood. The receptors were gathered from a man aged 70-80 years with active or convalescent COVID-19.

The V gene is TRBV9, the J gene TRBJ2-1; 9 positions match TRBD2. There are 16 residues in the CDR3. The V gene's germline CDR1 is SGDLS and CDR2 YYNGEE. V was pared by 0 bases and J by 3 bases, with 4 bases of the junction left unmatched. In DNA, the CDR3 is TGTGCCAGCAGCGTAGCTACACTAGCGGGCTACAATGAGCAGTTCTTC. Residues: CASSVATLAGYNEQFF.

The chain carries TRBV28 and TRBJ1-2, with 7 bases fitting TRBD1. Germline V gene sequence: CDR1 MDHEN, CDR2 SYDVKM. V lost 6 bases and J lost 6; bases outside the gene matches: 10. The CDR3 contains 14 residues. The CDR3 DNA reads TGTGCCAGCAGACTACAGGGGCTTGGCAATGGCTACACCTTC. Its translation: CASRLQGLGNGYTF.

The chain couples TRBV12-3 or TRBV12-4 to TRBJ2-3; no clear D gene. The CDR3 totals 11 residues. Trimming removed 5 bases at V and 6 bases at J, with 6 bases between. The CDR3 loop reads CASSPRDTQYF. CDR3 nucleotides: TGTGCCAGCAGTCCCCGGGATACGCAGTATTTT.